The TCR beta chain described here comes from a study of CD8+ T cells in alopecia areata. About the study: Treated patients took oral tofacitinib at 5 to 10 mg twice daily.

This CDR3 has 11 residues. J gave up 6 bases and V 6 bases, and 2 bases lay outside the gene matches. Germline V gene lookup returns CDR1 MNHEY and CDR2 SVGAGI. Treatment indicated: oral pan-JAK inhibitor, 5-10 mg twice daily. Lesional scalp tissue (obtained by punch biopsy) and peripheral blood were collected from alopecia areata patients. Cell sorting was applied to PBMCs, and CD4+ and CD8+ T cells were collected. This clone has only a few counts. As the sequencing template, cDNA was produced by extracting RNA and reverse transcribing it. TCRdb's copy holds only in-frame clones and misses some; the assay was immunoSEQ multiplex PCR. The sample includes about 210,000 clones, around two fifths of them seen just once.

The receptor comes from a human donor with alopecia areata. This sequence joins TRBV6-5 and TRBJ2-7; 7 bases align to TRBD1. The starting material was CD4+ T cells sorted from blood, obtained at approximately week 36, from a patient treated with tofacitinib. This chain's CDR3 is CASRQGPEQYF. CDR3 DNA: TGTGCCAGCAGACAGGGGCCCGAGCAGTACTTC.